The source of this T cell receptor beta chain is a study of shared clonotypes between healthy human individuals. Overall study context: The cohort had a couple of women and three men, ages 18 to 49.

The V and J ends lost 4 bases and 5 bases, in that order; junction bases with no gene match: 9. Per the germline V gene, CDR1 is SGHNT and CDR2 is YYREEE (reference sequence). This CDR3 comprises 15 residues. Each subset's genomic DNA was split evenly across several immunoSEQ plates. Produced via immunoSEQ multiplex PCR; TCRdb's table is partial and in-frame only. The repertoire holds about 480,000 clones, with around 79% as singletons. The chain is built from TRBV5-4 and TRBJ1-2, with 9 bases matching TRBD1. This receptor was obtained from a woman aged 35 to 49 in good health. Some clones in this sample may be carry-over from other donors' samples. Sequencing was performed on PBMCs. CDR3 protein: CASSHPGQGYYGYTF. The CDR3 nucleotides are TGTGCCAGCAGCCATCCGGGACAGGGTTATTATGGCTACACCTTC.